The 4 T cell receptor beta chains below were found in one sample sequenced in a study of blood T cell repertoires in COVID-19 (dated by TCRdb to between 2020 and 2021). Library method: the immunoSEQ multiplex PCR assay. TCRdb holds this immuneACCESS table with in-frame rearrangements only. Some clones are missing; in checked studies, unresolved V genes explain under half, and the rest has no known cause. The sample contains 120,000 or so clones, roughly 90% of them found a single time. The ten top clones hold approximately 8.1% of the sample. Material for sequencing was peripheral blood. The receptors derive from a man between 50 and 59 years old with acute or convalescent COVID-19.

The chain uses TRBV11-3 and TRBJ2-1; D not resolved. This CDR3 has 15 residues. Trimming removed 3 bases at V and 5 bases at J, with 14 bases between. Germline CDR1 SGHNT, CDR2 YENEEA. The CDR3 spells CASSFRTFPHNEQFF. The CDR3 bases are TGTGCCAGCAGCTTTCGAACTTTTCCCCACAATGAGCAGTTCTTC.

The V gene is TRBV4-1, the J gene TRBJ1-3; the D gene is possibly TRBD1 (6 bases). The germline gives CDR1 MGHRA, CDR2 YSYEKL. The V end was cut by 0 bases, the J end by 2 bases, with 8 bases between. This CDR3 comprises 15 residues. CDR3 DNA sequence: TGCGCCAGCAGCCAAGATCCAGGGGCTGGAAACACCATATATTTT. It encodes CASSQDPGAGNTIYF.

This chain connects TRBV28 to TRBJ2-1; 7 nucleotides align to TRBD2. The CDR3 length is 14 residues. Germline V gene data show CDR1 as MDHEN and CDR2 as SYDVKM. Losses at the gene ends were 7 bases for V and 7 bases for J; bases not matched to a gene: 10. Written as DNA, the CDR3 is TGTGCCAGCATCGGACGGGAGGACTTGAATGAGCAGTTCTTC. Protein product: CASIGREDLNEQFF.

This chain joins TRBV6-4 and TRBJ2-1; 11 bases are shared with TRBD2. The CDR3 is 16 residues long. The germline V gene has CDR1 MRHNA and CDR2 SNTAGT. After removal of 3 bases from V and 8 bases from J, the junction contained 9 bases not matched to a gene. The CDR3 loop is CASSEIAGGPGDEQFF. In DNA form, the CDR3 reads TGTGCCAGCAGTGAAATAGCGGGAGGGCCAGGTGATGAGCAGTTCTTC.